This T cell receptor (beta chain) appears in the sequencing data of a study of CD4 and CD8 cells across lung adenocarcinoma regions. Samples came from patients with localized non-small cell lung adenocarcinoma. The CDR3 sequence is 13 residues long. Germline V gives CDR1 MNHEY, CDR2 SMNVEV (reference sequence). For this clonotype: At one end, the junction sequence differs from germline, possibly due to a read error.

MiXCR, run by TCRdb on the PCR reads, gives a single entry per CDR3 protein. Here the sample spans 22,000 or so distinct CDR3 sequences, around half being singletons. Material for sequencing was CD8+ T cells from the center of a lung tumor. The V gene is TRBV27, the J gene TRBJ2-4; TRBD2 might be the D (5 bases). The clonotype originates from a female donor with lung adenocarcinoma. The CD4 and CD8 labels of this study may be unreliable. DNA of the CDR3: TGTGCCAGCGGAGGCTTTGTAGAAGACATCCAGTACTTC. It encodes CASGGFVEDIQYF.